This T cell receptor (beta chain) was recorded in a study of T-cell reconstitution after alpha-beta-depleted transplantation in children. A TCRbeta library incorporating unique molecular identifiers was prepared. A single record per CDR3 protein comes from TCRdb applying MiXCR to the PCR reads. The table shows about 360,000 distinct CDR3 sequences, with less than 15% occurring only once. The CDR3 has 15 amino acids. With 6 bases clipped from V and 9 bases from J, the junction kept 7 bases outside the gene matches. The chain links TRBV12-3 or TRBV12-4 to TRBJ1-6; 11 nucleotides align to TRBD1. The clonotype comes from a human donor who donated a stem cell graft to a child with Fanconi anemia. Material: PBMCs, obtained from the stem cell graft. CDR3 residues: CASSRGQGGISPLHF. DNA of the CDR3: TGTGCCAGCAGCCGGGGACAGGGGGGAATTTCACCCCTCCACTTT.